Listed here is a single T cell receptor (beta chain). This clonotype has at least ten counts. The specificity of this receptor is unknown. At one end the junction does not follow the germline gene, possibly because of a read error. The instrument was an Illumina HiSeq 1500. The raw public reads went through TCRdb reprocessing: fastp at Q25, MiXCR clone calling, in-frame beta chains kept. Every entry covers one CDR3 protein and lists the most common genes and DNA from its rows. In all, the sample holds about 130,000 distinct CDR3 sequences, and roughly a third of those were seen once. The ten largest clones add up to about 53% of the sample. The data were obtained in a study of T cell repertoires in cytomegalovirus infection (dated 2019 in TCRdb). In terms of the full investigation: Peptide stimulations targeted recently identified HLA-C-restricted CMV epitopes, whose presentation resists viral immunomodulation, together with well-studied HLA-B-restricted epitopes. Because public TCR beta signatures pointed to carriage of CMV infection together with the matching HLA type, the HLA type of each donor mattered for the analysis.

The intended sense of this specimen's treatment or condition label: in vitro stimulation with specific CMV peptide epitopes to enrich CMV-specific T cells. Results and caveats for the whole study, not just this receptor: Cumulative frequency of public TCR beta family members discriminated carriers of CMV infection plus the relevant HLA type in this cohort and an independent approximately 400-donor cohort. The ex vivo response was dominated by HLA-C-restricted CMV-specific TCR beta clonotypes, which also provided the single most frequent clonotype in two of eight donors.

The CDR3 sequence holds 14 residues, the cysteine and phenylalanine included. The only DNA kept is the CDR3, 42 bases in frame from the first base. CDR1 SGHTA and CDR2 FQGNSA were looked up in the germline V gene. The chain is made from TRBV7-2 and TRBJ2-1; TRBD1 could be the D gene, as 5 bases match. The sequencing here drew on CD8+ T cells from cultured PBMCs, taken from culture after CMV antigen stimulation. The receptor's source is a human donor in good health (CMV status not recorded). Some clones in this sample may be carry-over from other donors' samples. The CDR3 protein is CASSLEGHYHEQFF. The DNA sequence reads TGTGCCAGCAGCTTAGAAGGACACTACCATGAGCAGTTCTTC.